What follows are 25 T cell receptor beta chains derived from one specimen sequenced in a study of T cell repertoires in cytomegalovirus infection. TCRdb analysed the reads with MiXCR anew, one entry per CDR3 protein. The sample has roughly 760,000 distinct CDR3 sequences; less than 40% are singletons. Sequenced input: PBMCs. Receptor source: a human donor in good health (CMV status not recorded). Some clones in this sample may be carry-over from other donors' samples.

The rearrangement links TRBV24-1 to TRBJ2-2; possible D gene TRBD2, 6 bases. Germline V lookup: CDR1 KGHDR, CDR2 SFDVKD. The CDR3 has 16 residues. Trimming removed 2 bases from V and 3 bases from J, with 12 bases in between. The CDR3 sequence: CATSDSREKDTGELFF. CDR3 DNA: TGTGCCACCAGTGATTCTCGGGAGAAGGACACCGGGGAGCTGTTTTTT.

In this sample, this clonotype turned up a few times. V usage is TRBV6-5 and J usage is TRBJ1-3; D unclear. CDR1 is MNHEY and CDR2 is SVGAGI in the germline V gene. V lost 8 bases and J lost 4, with 12 bases in between. CDR3 length: 13 residues. The CDR3 coding sequence is TGTGCCAGCTCCCTCACCCACGGAAACACCATATATTTT. Its translation is CASSLTHGNTIYF.

This clonotype was observed a handful of times. The chain combines TRBV6-5 with TRBJ2-7, with D perhaps TRBD1 (7 bases). This CDR3 has 16 amino acids. The germline V gene encodes CDR1 MNHEY and CDR2 SVGAGI. V was trimmed by 6 bases and J by 1 base, leaving 19 bases between them. This CDR3 reads CASRLSRQGGSYEQYF. CDR3 sequence (DNA): TGTGCCAGCAGACTCTCTCGACAGGGAGGATCCTACGAGCAGTACTTC.

Only a few counts were recorded for this clonotype. The J gene is TRBJ2-3, the V gene TRBV7-2; possibly TRBD2 for D (5 bases). Germline V gene lookup returns CDR1 SGHTA and CDR2 FQGNSA. This CDR3 spans 12 amino acids. V shed 6 bases and J shed 8 bases, with 12 bases lying between them. CDR3 sequence (DNA): TGTGCCAGCAGTCCGACTCTAGCTACGCAGTATTTT. Translation gives CASSPTLATQYF.

The V call is TRBV6-4, the J call TRBJ2-1; D may correspond to TRBD1 or TRBD2 (5 bases each). The V gene lost 9 bases and the J gene lost 5 bases, with 14 bases spanning the gap. Germline CDR1 and CDR2: MRHNA and SNTAGT. The CDR3 contains 13 residues. CDR3 nucleotides: TGTGCCAGACTCAGGGAGTATAACAATGAGCAGTTCTTC. It yields the protein CARLREYNNEQFF.

The V and J genes are TRBV4-1 and TRBJ1-1; TRBD1 might be the D (6 bases). There are 14 residues in the CDR3. Between the trimmed V and J ends, which lost 1 base and 1 base, there was a span of 7 bases. The germline CDR1 and CDR2 sequences are MGHRA and YSYEKL. CDR3 residues: CASSQAGENTEAFF. In nucleotides, the CDR3 is TGCGCCAGCAGCCAAGCAGGGGAGAACACTGAAGCTTTCTTT.

The sample holds one count of this clonotype. The gene calls are TRBV7-2 and TRBJ2-2; the match to TRBD2 covers 11 bases. The CDR3 contains 16 residues. V shed 5 bases, J shed 4 bases, and the junction held 6 bases outside the gene matches. Germline V gene lookup returns CDR1 SGHTA and CDR2 FQGNSA. Here the CDR3 reads CASSILAGGGTGELFF. CDR3 coding DNA: TGTGCCAGCAGCATCCTAGCGGGGGGCGGCACCGGGGAGCTGTTTTTT.

This clonotype has only a few counts. This chain uses TRBV11-2 with TRBJ2-1; D ambiguous. The CDR3 has 13 amino acids. Trimming took 2 bases from V and 5 from J, leaving 7 bases between them. Germline V gene lookup returns CDR1 SGHAT and CDR2 FQNNGV. The DNA of the CDR3 is TGTGCCAGCAGCTTAAATTCTAACAATGAGCAGTTCTTC. This translates into CASSLNSNNEQFF. Combining the CDR3 with reference TRBV11-2 and TRBJ2-1 gives the whole variable domain EAGVAQSPRYKIIEKRQSVAFWCNPISGHATLYWYQQILGQGPKLLIQFQNNGVVDDSQLPKDRFSAERLKGVDSTLKIQPAKLEDSAVYLCASSLNSNNEQFFGPGTRLTVL.

This clonotype is a singleton in its sample. The rearrangement links TRBV2 to TRBJ1-5; D may be TRBD1 (6 bases). From germline, CDR1 is SNHLY and CDR2 FYNNEI. The V end was cut by 2 bases, the J end by 2 bases, with 13 bases between. CDR3 length: 16 amino acids. The CDR3 here is CASSEPGASRNQPQHF. CDR3 nucleotides: TGTGCCAGCAGTGAACCGGGGGCGTCCCGCAATCAGCCCCAGCATTTT.

The chain links TRBV6-1 to TRBJ2-7; TRBD2 matches at 7 bases. CDR1 MNHNS and CDR2 SASEGT come from the germline V gene. CDR3 length: 15 amino acids. The ends lost 2 bases at V and 0 bases at J; junction bases unmatched: 4. The CDR3 reads CASSEFLAVSYEQYF. Here the CDR3 DNA reads TGTGCCAGCAGTGAATTTCTAGCGGTCTCCTACGAGCAGTACTTC.

As DNA, the CDR3 is TGTGCCAGCAGTCCAGCAGTACCCTACGAGCAGTACTTC. Amino acid sequence: CASSPAVPYEQYF. This chain links TRBV27 with TRBJ2-7; no definite D call. This CDR3 is 13 amino acids long. Between the trimmed V and J ends, which lost 5 bases and 2 bases, there was a span of 10 bases. Germline V lookup: CDR1 MNHEY, CDR2 SMNVEV (reference sequence).

This clonotype was seen many times. The rearrangement uses TRBV28 and TRBJ1-1; TRBD1 agrees at 7 bases. This CDR3 contains 14 residues. CDR1 and CDR2 from the germline V gene are MDHEN and SYDVKM. V lost 3 bases, J lost 4 bases, and 5 bases stayed unmatched. In nucleotides, the CDR3 is TGTGCCAGCAGTTTGTCAGGGGGAAGCACTGAAGCTTTCTTT. It yields the protein CASSLSGGSTEAFF.

The CDR3 spells CASSYRAEQGVSDTQYF. In DNA, the CDR3 is TGTGCCAGCAGTTATAGGGCGGAACAGGGGGTTTCAGATACGCAGTATTTT. The chain joins TRBV6-6 to TRBJ2-3; 8 bases match TRBD1. V shed 3 bases and J 4 bases; nucleotides not matched to a gene: 12. Germline assignment: CDR1 MNHNY and CDR2 SVGAGI (reference sequence). This CDR3 is built from 17 residues.

V gene TRBV27 combines with J gene TRBJ1-4; no clear D gene. The length of the CDR3 is 15 residues. The germline gives CDR1 MNHEY, CDR2 SMNVEV (reference sequence). Trimming took off 3 bases at V and 4 bases at J, with 12 bases between the two ends. This chain's CDR3 is CASSFPAEVNEKLFF. CDR3 bases: TGTGCCAGCAGTTTCCCGGCGGAAGTTAATGAAAAACTGTTTTTT.

The sample holds a few counts of this clonotype. V and J are TRBV12-3 or TRBV12-4 and TRBJ1-2; TRBD1 matches at 7 bases. With V trimmed by 6 bases and J by 4 bases, 8 bases remained unmatched. The CDR3 loop spans 14 amino acids. In DNA, the CDR3 is TGTGCCAGCAGACTACAGGGGAGAAGCTATGGCTACACCTTC. It is translated as CASRLQGRSYGYTF.

The chain uses TRBV29-1 and TRBJ1-1; 7 bases are shared with TRBD1. Germline CDR1 reads SQVTM; CDR2 reads ANQGSEA. CDR3 size: 13 residues. V shed 5 bases, J shed 1 base, and the junction held 4 bases outside the gene matches. The CDR3 sequence: CSVLGQPNTEAFF. The CDR3 bases are TGCAGCGTTCTGGGACAGCCGAACACTGAAGCTTTCTTT.

At least ten counts were recorded for this clonotype. The V call is TRBV7-3, the J call TRBJ1-6; TRBD1 agrees at 9 bases. After removal of 4 bases from V and 11 bases from J, the junction contained 9 bases not matched to a gene. Germline V CDR1 and CDR2: SGHTA, FQGTGA. The CDR3 extends over 15 amino acids. CDR3 in DNA: TGTGCCAGCAGCTCCTCGGACAGGGGAAGGACACCCCTCCACTTT. This gives the protein CASSSSDRGRTPLHF.

This clonotype was counted a few times. J is TRBJ1-3 and V is TRBV6-1, with a weak D call TRBD1 (5 bases). V gave up 3 bases and J gave up 5 bases, with 8 bases separating them. The germline V gene has CDR1 MNHNS and CDR2 SASEGT. This CDR3 comprises 13 residues. In nucleotides, the CDR3 is TGTGCCAGCAGTGAGGGACCGCGAAACACCATATATTTT. Translating it yields CASSEGPRNTIYF.

This chain joins TRBV28 and TRBJ2-5, with no clear D. CDR3 length equals 17 residues. V was shortened by 1 base and J by 1 base, with 16 bases between the two germline ends. Germline V gives CDR1 MDHEN, CDR2 SYDVKM. This chain's CDR3 is CASSLLSADPPQETQYF. The CDR3 DNA reads TGTGCCAGCAGTTTATTGTCGGCGGACCCCCCCCAAGAGACCCAGTACTTC.

This clonotype has a handful of counts. The V call is TRBV6-1, the J call TRBJ2-5; 8 bases line up with TRBD2. The CDR3 is made up of 15 amino acids. J gave up 2 bases and V 8 bases, and 10 bases lay outside the gene matches. Germline CDR1 reads MNHNS; CDR2 reads SASEGT. The CDR3 region is CASGPRTSRQETQYF. The CDR3 DNA is TGTGCCAGCGGCCCGAGGACTAGCAGACAAGAGACCCAGTACTTC.

A few counts support this clonotype. This chain connects TRBV28 to TRBJ1-4, with D possibly TRBD1 on 5 matching bases. Germline CDR1 MDHEN, CDR2 SYDVKM. Trimming took off 8 bases at V and 6 bases at J, with 22 bases between the two ends. This CDR3 contains 16 residues. CDR3: CASGSYVGGGDEKLFF. The DNA for the CDR3 is TGTGCCAGCGGGAGTTATGTCGGGGGAGGGGATGAAAAACTGTTTTTT.

This clonotype showed up just a few times. This rearrangement joins TRBV12-3 or TRBV12-4 to TRBJ2-2, with unresolved D. This CDR3 has 13 amino acids. Trimming cost V 5 bases and J 7 bases, with 11 bases left between them. The DNA of the CDR3 is TGTGCCAGCAGTAAGCAAGACGGCGGGGAGCTGTTTTTT. Translating gives CASSKQDGGELFF.

This clonotype occurred a few times. The rearrangement links TRBV7-9 to TRBJ1-2, with D tentatively TRBD1 (5 bases). Germline CDR1 is SEHNR and CDR2 is FQNEAQ (reference sequence). The V end lost 3 bases, the J end lost 12 bases, and 8 bases lay between the germline ends. This CDR3 comprises 10 residues. CDR3 sequence: CASSFGQHTF. Written as DNA, the CDR3 is TGTGCCAGCAGCTTTGGACAACACACCTTC.

This chain uses TRBV12-3 or TRBV12-4 with TRBJ2-5, with 7 bases identical to TRBD1. CDR3 length: 15 amino acids. The trim removed 5 bases at V and 5 bases at J, leaving 11 bases unmatched. The CDR3 DNA sequence: TGTGCCAGCAGTGTCGGACAGGTGATAATGGAGACCCAGTACTTC. It encodes CASSVGQVIMETQYF.

The sample holds a few counts of this clonotype. This chain uses TRBV7-6 with TRBJ1-3; tentatively, D is TRBD1 (5 bases). CDR3 length: 17 residues. The germline V gene encodes CDR1 SGHVS and CDR2 FNYEAQ. Trimming stripped 4 bases from V and 0 bases from J, with 16 bases between. The CDR3 DNA reads as TGTGCCAGCAGCTCATTACGGGGACCGCACTCTGGAAACACCATATATTTT. Encoded protein: CASSSLRGPHSGNTIYF.